These 16 T cell receptor beta chains came from one sample sequenced in a study of shared clonotypes between healthy human individuals. CD8 cells classed as naive were CD45RO-negative and positively selected for CCR7, excluding terminally differentiated effector memory CD45RA+ cells. TCRdb's table, derived via immunoSEQ multiplex PCR, lists solely in-frame clones and lacks some. The sample carries some 2.1 million clones, just over 90% recorded once. The sample was naive CD8+ T cells from PBMCs. Receptors originate from a young man in good health. Some clones in this sample may be carry-over from other donors' samples.

The chain uses TRBV9 and TRBJ1-1, with TRBD1 matching over 8 bases. The junction had 12 bases not matched to a gene; V was cut back by 4 bases and J by 4 bases. The CDR3 sequence is 16 residues long. The germline gives CDR1 SGDLS, CDR2 YYNGEE. DNA for the CDR3: TGTGCCAGCAGCACTGGACAGGGCCTTGGGCTCACTGAAGCTTTCTTT. It specifies CASSTGQGLGLTEAFF.

The rearrangement uses TRBV5-6 and TRBJ1-3, with D hard to call. Trimming shortened V by 0 bases and J by 2 bases, and 6 bases separated the two germline ends. CDR1 is SGHDT, CDR2 YYEEEE, per germline. The CDR3 has 14 amino acids. CDR3 DNA sequence: TGTGCCAGCAGCTTGGGTAGAGCTGGAAACACCATATATTTT. Its protein product is CASSLGRAGNTIYF. The full variable domain, rest sourced from reference TRBV5-6 and TRBJ1-3, is DAGVTQSPTHLIKTRGQQVTLRCSPKSGHDTVSWYQQALGQGPQFIFQYYEEEERQRGNFPDRFSGHQFPNYSSELNVNALLLGDSALYLCASSLGRAGNTIYFGEGSWLTVV.

This sequence joins TRBV15 and TRBJ2-2, with 9 bases matching TRBD1. The germline V gene has CDR1 LNHNV and CDR2 YYDKDF (reference sequence). This CDR3 has 16 amino acids. Trimming took 3 bases from V and 3 from J; bases not matched to a gene: 5. The CDR3 DNA sequence: TGTGCCACCAGCAGCACAGGGGGCGAGGACACCGGGGAGCTGTTTTTT. Its protein product is CATSSTGGEDTGELFF.

This chain connects TRBV7-9 to TRBJ2-1, with 9 bases lining up with TRBD1. Germline V lookup: CDR1 SEHNR, CDR2 FQNEAQ (reference sequence). V gave up 4 bases and J gave up 7 bases; unmatched junction bases: 14. The CDR3 runs to 17 residues. This chain's CDR3 is CASSSPAGTGRMNEQFF. The CDR3 coding sequence is TGTGCCAGCAGCTCCCCAGCCGGGACAGGGAGGATGAATGAGCAGTTCTTC.

The gene calls are TRBV2 and TRBJ2-7; D may correspond to TRBD1 or TRBD2 (5 bases each). The CDR3 is 14 residues long. The ends were cut back, 4 bases at V and 2 bases at J, with 12 bases in the middle. Germline assignment: CDR1 SNHLY and CDR2 FYNNEI. The CDR3 DNA sequence: TGTGCCAGCAGTGCCGGGACGGTGGCCTACGAGCAGTACTTC. It encodes CASSAGTVAYEQYF.

The gene calls are TRBV5-6 and TRBJ2-7; perhaps TRBD2 as D (6 bases). The CDR3 totals 14 residues. The germline V gene has CDR1 SGHDT and CDR2 YYEEEE. Deletions cut 4 bases from V and 2 bases from J, with 13 bases between. This CDR3 reads CASSRDSRAYEQYF. In nucleotides, the CDR3 is TGTGCCAGCAGCAGGGACTCGCGGGCCTACGAGCAGTACTTC.

CDR3 nucleotides: TGTGCCAGCAGTGAAGGACTAGCGACCCACAATGAGCAGTTCTTC. Protein product: CASSEGLATHNEQFF. The V gene is TRBV25-1, the J gene TRBJ2-1; 9 bases are shared with TRBD2. In germline, CDR1 is MGHDK, CDR2 SYGVNS. After removal of 2 bases from V and 5 bases from J, the junction contained 4 bases not matched to a gene. This CDR3 has 15 residues. The complete variable domain, with remaining parts taken from reference TRBV25-1 and TRBJ2-1, reads EADIYQTPRYLVIGTGKKITLECSQTMGHDKMYWYQQDPGMELHLIHYSYGVNSTEKGDLSSESTVSRIRTEHFPLTLESARPSHTSQYLCASSEGLATHNEQFFGPGTRLTVL.

The chain joins TRBV21-1 to TRBJ2-7; the table gives TRBD2 as D, unverified against the DNA. TRBV21-1 is marked as a pseudogene. This CDR3 spans 16 amino acids. CDR3 nucleotides: TGTGCCAGCAGCAAAGAATCTAGGCGGGAACGAGGCGAGCAGTACTTC. This encodes CASSKESRRERGEQYF.

In its sample, this clone was seen once. The chain uses TRBV27 and TRBJ2-3; 7 nucleotides agree with TRBD2. The trim removed 6 bases at V and 2 bases at J, leaving 8 bases unmatched. This CDR3 has 15 residues. Germline V gives CDR1 MNHEY, CDR2 SMNVEV (reference sequence). The CDR3 DNA is TGTGCCAGCAGCCCCCGGGACTACTTCACAGATACGCAGTATTTT. The encoded protein is CASSPRDYFTDTQYF.

This chain connects TRBV10-2 to TRBJ1-4; D unclear. V dropped 7 bases and J dropped 7 bases, with 13 bases sitting between them. Germline CDR1 reads WSHSY; CDR2 reads SAAADI. The CDR3 length is 13 residues. CDR3 coding DNA: TGCGCCAGCACCGAGGGTTTCGGTGAAAAACTGTTTTTT. It encodes CASTEGFGEKLFF.

The chain has TRBV7-9 and TRBJ2-7, with D uncertain. This CDR3 contains 12 residues. Per the germline V gene, CDR1 is SEHNR and CDR2 is FQNEAQ (reference sequence). Between the trimmed V and J ends, which lost 5 bases and 4 bases, there was a span of 9 bases. The CDR3 spells CASSETRYEQYF. Here the CDR3 DNA reads TGTGCCAGCAGCGAGACGAGGTACGAGCAGTACTTC. Filled out from reference TRBV7-9 and TRBJ2-7, the complete variable domain reads DTGVSQNPRHKITKRGQNVTFRCDPISEHNRLYWYRQTLGQGPEFLTYFQNEAQLEKSRLLSDRFSAERPKGSFSTLEIQRTEQGDSAMYLCASSETRYEQYFGPGTRLTVT.

Notes on this clone: This specimen includes other DNA sequences encoding the same CDR3. J is TRBJ2-7 and V is TRBV29-1; unclear D gene. The CDR3 covers 12 residues. Trimming cost V 3 bases and J 1 base, with 7 bases left between them. Germline CDR1 reads SQVTM; CDR2 reads ANQGSEA. The CDR3: CSVEGPSYEQYF. The CDR3 region has the DNA TGCAGCGTTGAGGGTCCATCCTACGAGCAGTACTTC.

The genes are TRBV11-2 and TRBJ2-7; D gene uncertain. V was cut by 3 bases and J by 6 bases, with 9 bases left in between. Germline V gives CDR1 SGHAT, CDR2 FQNNGV. This CDR3 is 12 amino acids long. Here the CDR3 reads CASSFQVSEQYF. The CDR3 coding sequence is TGTGCCAGCAGCTTTCAGGTCAGCGAGCAGTACTTC.

The chain links TRBV19 to TRBJ2-7; possible D gene TRBD2, 5 bases. V was shortened by 1 base and J by 3 bases, with 16 bases between the two germline ends. The CDR3 covers 16 residues. CDR1 is LNHDA and CDR2 is SQIVND in the germline V gene (reference sequence). Here the CDR3 reads CASSIASGSQVYEQYF. The CDR3 DNA sequence: TGTGCCAGTAGTATAGCCTCGGGGAGTCAGGTCTACGAGCAGTACTTC.

This clone has only one observation. This chain joins TRBV27 and TRBJ2-1, with 7 bases aligning to TRBD2. The CDR3 runs to 17 residues. Per germline, CDR1 MNHEY and CDR2 SMNVEV (reference sequence). Unmatched junction bases numbered 16, after V lost 2 bases and J lost 9 bases. DNA of the CDR3: TGTGCCAGCAGTTTAGGGGGGGGAACCCCAAAGGTTCTTGAGCAGTTCTTC. Its protein is CASSLGGGTPKVLEQFF.

This chain links TRBV19 with TRBJ2-7; D is perhaps TRBD1 or TRBD2 (5 bases each). V was shortened by 7 bases and J by 6 bases, with 22 bases between the two germline ends. Germline V lookup: CDR1 LNHDA, CDR2 SQIVND (reference sequence). This CDR3 comprises 15 residues. The CDR3: CASTPGPKTGSEQYF. The CDR3 DNA is TGTGCCAGTACCCCGGGACCCAAAACGGGGTCCGAGCAGTACTTC.